This T cell receptor beta chain came from a study of T cells in Graves' hyperthyroidism and ophthalmopathy. Looked up from germline, CDR1 is SGHRS and CDR2 is YFSETQ. J was trimmed by 1 base and V by 2 bases; bases with no gene match: 5. The CDR3 totals 15 residues. Comments on this clonotype: This may be a read error, as it is one base from a much larger clone.

TCR beta CDR3 sequences were amplified from RNA transcripts. The HTBI primer set served for first-round RT-PCR of the TCR CDR3. TCRdb processed the multiplex PCR reads anew with MiXCR; each CDR3 protein has one entry. The sample has 300,000 to 450,000 distinct CDR3 sequences, 11% to 15% seen once; the top ten hold roughly 11%. Calling Graves' hyperthyroidism stable meant ophthalmopathy did not progress within 18 months. The origin of this receptor is a woman in her sixties or seventies with Graves' hyperthyroidism. Sequenced: blood. The chain recombines TRBV5-1 with TRBJ2-7, with 8 bases aligning to TRBD2. The CDR3 DNA is TGCGCCAGCAGCTTTGGGGTAGCGGGATCCTACGAGCAGTACGTC. This gives the protein CASSFGVAGSYEQYV.